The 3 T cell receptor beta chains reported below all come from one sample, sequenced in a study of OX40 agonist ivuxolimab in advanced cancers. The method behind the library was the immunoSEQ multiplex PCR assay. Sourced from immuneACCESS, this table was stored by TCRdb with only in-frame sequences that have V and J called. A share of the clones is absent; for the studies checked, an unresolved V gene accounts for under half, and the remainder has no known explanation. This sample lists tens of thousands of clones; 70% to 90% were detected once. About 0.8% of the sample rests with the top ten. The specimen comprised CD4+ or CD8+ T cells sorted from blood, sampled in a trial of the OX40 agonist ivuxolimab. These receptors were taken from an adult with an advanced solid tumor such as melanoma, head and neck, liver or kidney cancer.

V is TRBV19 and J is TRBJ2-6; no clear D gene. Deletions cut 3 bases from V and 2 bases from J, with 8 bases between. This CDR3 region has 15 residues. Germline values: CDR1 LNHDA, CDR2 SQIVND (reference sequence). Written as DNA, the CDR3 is TGTGCCAGTAGTATCCGCAAGCCTGGGGCCAACGTCCTGACTTTC. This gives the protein CASSIRKPGANVLTF.

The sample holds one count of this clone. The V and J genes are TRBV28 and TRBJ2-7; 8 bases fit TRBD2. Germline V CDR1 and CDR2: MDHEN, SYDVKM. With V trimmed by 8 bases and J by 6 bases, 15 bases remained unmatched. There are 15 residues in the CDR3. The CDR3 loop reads CASRIELAGGREQYF. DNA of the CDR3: TGTGCCAGCCGGATAGAGCTGGCGGGAGGTCGCGAGCAGTACTTC. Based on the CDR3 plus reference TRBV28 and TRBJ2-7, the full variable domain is DVKVTQSSRYLVKRTGEKVFLECVQDMDHENMFWYRQDPGLGLRLIYFSYDVKMKEKGDIPEGYSVSREKKERFSLILESASTNQTSMYLCASRIELAGGREQYFGPGTRLTVT.

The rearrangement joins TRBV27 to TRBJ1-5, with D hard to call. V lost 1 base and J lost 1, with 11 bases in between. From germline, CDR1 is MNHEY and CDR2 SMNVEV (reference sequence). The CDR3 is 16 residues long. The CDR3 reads CASSLLARTSNQPQHF. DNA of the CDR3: TGTGCCAGCAGTTTATTGGCCCGAACGAGCAATCAGCCCCAGCATTTT.